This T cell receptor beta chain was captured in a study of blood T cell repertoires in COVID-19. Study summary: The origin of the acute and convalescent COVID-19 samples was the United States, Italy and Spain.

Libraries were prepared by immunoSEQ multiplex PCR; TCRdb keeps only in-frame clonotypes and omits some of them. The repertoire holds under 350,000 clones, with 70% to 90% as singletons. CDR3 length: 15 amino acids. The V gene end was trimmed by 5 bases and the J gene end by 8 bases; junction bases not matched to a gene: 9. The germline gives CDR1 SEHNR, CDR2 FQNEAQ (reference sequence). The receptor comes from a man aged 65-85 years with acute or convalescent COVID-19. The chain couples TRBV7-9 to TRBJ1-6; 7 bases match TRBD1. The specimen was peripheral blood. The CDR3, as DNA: TGTGCCAGCAGCCTGTGGACAGGTGGAGATTCACCCCTCCACTTT. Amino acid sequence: CASSLWTGGDSPLHF.